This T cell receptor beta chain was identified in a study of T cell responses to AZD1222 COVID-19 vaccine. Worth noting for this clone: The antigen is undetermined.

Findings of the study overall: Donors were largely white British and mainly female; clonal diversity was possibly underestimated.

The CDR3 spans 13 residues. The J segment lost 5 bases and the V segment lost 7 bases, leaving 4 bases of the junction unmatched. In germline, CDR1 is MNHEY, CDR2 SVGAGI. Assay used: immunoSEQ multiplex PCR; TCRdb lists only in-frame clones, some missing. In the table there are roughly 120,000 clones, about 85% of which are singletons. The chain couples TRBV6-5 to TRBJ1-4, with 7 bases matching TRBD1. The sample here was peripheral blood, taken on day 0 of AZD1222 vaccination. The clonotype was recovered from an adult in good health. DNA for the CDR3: TGTGCCAGCATCGGGACAGAAAATGAAAAACTGTTTTTT. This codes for CASIGTENEKLFF.